A selection of T cell receptor beta chains follows, all from one sample in a study of cytomegalovirus exposure and HLA in healthy donors. Libraries were prepared by immunoSEQ multiplex PCR; TCRdb keeps only in-frame clonotypes and omits some of them. The profile shows about 240,000 clones, approximately 86% of them singletons. Material: PBMCs. The receptors were gathered from a woman aged 25 to 39 in good health and CMV-seropositive. Each CDR3 is given without its conserved first and last residue. The D gene is left open where the match is weak.

TRBV27,TRBD1,ASTETGALANYGYT
TRBV5-1,NA,ASSLESGNYGYT
TRBV7-9,NA,ASSLEQGNWYGYT
TRBV2,TRBD2,ASSETSGNMDEQF
TRBV4-1,TRBD2,ASSPLAGVEDEQF
TRBV4-1,TRBD2,ASSPAGGSNEQF
TRBV27,TRBD1,ASNLYIPRDRHTEAF
TRBV5-3,TRBD2,ARSRTLAGVNTDTQY
TRBV15,TRBD2,ATSTASGSIPSYEQY
TRBV2,NA,ASQGTQTQY
TRBV7-9,TRBD1,ASSPRDRGLSDTQY